This T cell receptor beta chain was obtained from a study of beta chain features in type 1 diabetes. Study-wide results and caveats: TCRB rearrangement may or may not be influenced by HLA type; here this remained unresolved. In all four CD4+ subsets, TCRB CDR3 length was significantly, moderately reduced in type 1 diabetes.

Every bit of the isolated RNA underwent reverse transcription, so sequencing read expressed TCRB transcripts. An average around 3.5 million reads came from naive, central memory and regulatory T cell samples. Some clones are missing from TCRdb's copy, which holds only in-frame ones; the method was immunoSEQ multiplex PCR. The sample carries some 330,000 clones, approximately 12% recorded once. The CDR3 is 11 residues long. V lost 10 bases and J 9 bases, leaving 15 bases between the germline ends. From germline, CDR1 is SNHLY and CDR2 FYNNEI. This clone was detected only a few times. Its specificity is not known.

The TCR comes from a woman aged 18-29 years with type 1 diabetes. The chain recombines TRBV2 with TRBJ1-2; possibly TRBD1 for D (5 bases). Input material: naive CD4+ T cells from blood. The CDR3 region is CATGGMDRYTF. The CDR3, as DNA: TGTGCCACCGGGGGGATGGATCGCTACACCTTC.